This TCR beta chain was sequenced during a study of identical twins (TCRdb year 2016). General notes on the study: To test whether fetal clonotypes persist, the study used deep sequencing on TCR alpha and beta repertoires from monozygotic twins, unrelated adults of various ages, and cord blood. To rule out contamination, replicate twin experiments were performed at different times with different library preparation protocols.

The CDR3 starts with the cysteine, ends with the phenylalanine, and has 15 residues. CDR3 DNA only is kept here, 45 bases in frame from base 1. Cut back by 0 bases and 1 base, the V and J ends lie 9 bases apart. CDR1 and CDR2, looked up from the germline V gene, are SGHTA and FQGNSA. Every donor was a healthy Caucasian. Libraries were built with 5' RACE. Instrument used: Illumina HiSeq 2000. A universal primer binding site was introduced by template switching, and a unique molecular identifier was present in the final cDNA, enabling accurate counting of TCR cDNA molecules. First-strand cDNA for TCR alpha and beta chains was synthesized from specific primers in the conserved constant-segment region. To control for contamination, every cDNA library was double barcoded, receiving both a SMART-Mk sample barcode and Illumina barcodes. Two successive PCR steps introduced TruSeq adapter sequences along with Illumina sample barcodes. The Illumina HiSeq platform was used with custom primers to sequence TCR alpha and beta cDNA libraries. Per the source publication's procedure: MiGEC was used to process raw reads and extract unique molecular identifiers, and MiXCR was used to find CDR3 positions. For each individual, recombination models were inferred using an EM algorithm with the repgenHMM and IGoR tools. The analysis of shared clonotypes was done with the tcR package in R, with sharing normalized by the product of cloneset sizes. Out-of-frame nonproductive sequences were analyzed to study raw recombination free of thymic and clonal selection effects. TCRdb handled the public reads itself, with Q25 trimming in fastp and clone calling in MiXCR, and kept productive beta chains. Rows matching on CDR3 protein sequence are summarized as one entry with the most common DNA and genes. The V and J calls were determined by TCRdb, not by the authors. Counted in this sample were around 1.7 million distinct CDR3 sequences; about 31% of them appeared once. The ten largest clonotypes hold 0.25% to 0.3% of the sample.

Note on this clonotype: Its antigen remains unidentified. No clone much larger than this one lies a single base away; base qualities are absent.

The full study reports these points: In monozygotic twins, out-of-frame TCR alpha sharing was systematically underestimated by recombination models, although the models agreed with sharing between unrelated individuals. The excess sharing between twins in beta out-of-frame sequences was weaker because fewer shared sequences reduced the signal-to-noise ratio. Fewer insertions were carried by abundant cord blood beta clonotypes, a similar but weaker trend appeared in young adult naive repertoires, and no such trend appeared in memory repertoires. Compared with coincidental sharing between unrelated individuals, out-of-frame TCR alpha sequences shared between twins showed an excess of sequences with low generation probability. Zero-insertion analyses could be partly confounded by invariant T cells such as MAIT and iNKT, although diverse VJ usage argued against such confounding for most clonotypes. Because the same donors could not be followed over many years, the conclusions depended on cross-sectional statistical analysis.

This receptor chain uses TRBV7-2 and TRBJ1-1, with the D segment identity uncertain. The source is a newborn girl in good health. The sequencing sample was made of cord blood. The DNA is as follows: TGTGCCAGCAGCTTAGCGGTGAATAGGAACACTGAAGCTTTCTTT. Its protein is CASSLAVNRNTEAFF.